This T cell receptor beta chain was sequenced in a study of T-cell reconstitution after alpha-beta-depleted transplantation in children. This clonotype was picked up a small number of times. A library of TCRbeta sequences, prepared with unique molecular identifiers, was generated. TCRdb re-called the PCR reads with MiXCR, one entry per CDR3 protein. The data show fewer than 750,000 distinct CDR3 sequences, roughly 23% seen once. V was trimmed by 0 bases and J by 0 bases, leaving 9 bases between them. This CDR3 is 15 amino acids long. Germline V gene lookup returns CDR1 DFQATT and CDR2 SNEGSKA (reference sequence).

This TCR derives from a boy less than two years old who had a stem cell transplant for acute myeloid leukemia, so the T cells may come from the graft donor. The chain links TRBV20-1 to TRBJ2-1; D unresolved. The sample was PBMCs, mostly from graft donor cells, taken 360 days after TCRalphabeta/CD19-depleted stem cell transplant. This CDR3 is CSAREGSSSYNEQFF. The CDR3 DNA reads TGCAGTGCTAGAGAGGGGTCCAGCTCCTACAATGAGCAGTTCTTC.